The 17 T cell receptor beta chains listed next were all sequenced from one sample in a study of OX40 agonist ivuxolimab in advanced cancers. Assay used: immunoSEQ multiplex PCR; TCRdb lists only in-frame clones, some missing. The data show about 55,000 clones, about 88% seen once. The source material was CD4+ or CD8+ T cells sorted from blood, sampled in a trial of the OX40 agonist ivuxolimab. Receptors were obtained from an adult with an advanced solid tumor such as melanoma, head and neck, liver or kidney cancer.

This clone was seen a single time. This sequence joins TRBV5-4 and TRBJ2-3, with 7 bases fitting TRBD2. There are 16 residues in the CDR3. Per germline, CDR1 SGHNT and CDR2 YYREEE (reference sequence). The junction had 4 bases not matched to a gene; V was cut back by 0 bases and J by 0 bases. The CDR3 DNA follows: TGTGCCAGCAGCTTGGTTGGGGAGGGTAGCACAGATACGCAGTATTTT. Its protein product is CASSLVGEGSTDTQYF.

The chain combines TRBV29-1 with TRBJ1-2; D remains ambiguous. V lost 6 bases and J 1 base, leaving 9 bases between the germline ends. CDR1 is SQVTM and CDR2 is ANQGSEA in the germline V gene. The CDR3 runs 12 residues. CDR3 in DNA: TGCAGCGTAGAACGGATTAACTATGGCTACACCTTC. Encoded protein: CSVERINYGYTF.

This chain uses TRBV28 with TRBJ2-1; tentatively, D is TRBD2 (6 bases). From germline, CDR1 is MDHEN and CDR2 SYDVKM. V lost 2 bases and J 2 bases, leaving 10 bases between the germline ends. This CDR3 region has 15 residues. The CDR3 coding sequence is TGTGCCAGCAGTTTAGCGGGAAGGCCCTACAATGAGCAGTTCTTC. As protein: CASSLAGRPYNEQFF.

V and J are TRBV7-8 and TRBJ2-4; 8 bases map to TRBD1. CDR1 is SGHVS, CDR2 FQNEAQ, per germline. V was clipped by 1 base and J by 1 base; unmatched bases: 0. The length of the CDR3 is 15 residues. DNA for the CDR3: TGTGCCAGCAGCTTAGGGGACAGGGCCAAAAACATTCAGTACTTC. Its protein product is CASSLGDRAKNIQYF.

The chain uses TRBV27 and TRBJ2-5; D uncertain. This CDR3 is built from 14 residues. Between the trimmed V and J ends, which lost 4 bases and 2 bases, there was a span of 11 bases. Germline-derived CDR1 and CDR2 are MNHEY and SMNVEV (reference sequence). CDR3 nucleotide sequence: TGTGCCAGCAGTTCCCGACGGTTTCAAGAGACCCAGTACTTC. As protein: CASSSRRFQETQYF.

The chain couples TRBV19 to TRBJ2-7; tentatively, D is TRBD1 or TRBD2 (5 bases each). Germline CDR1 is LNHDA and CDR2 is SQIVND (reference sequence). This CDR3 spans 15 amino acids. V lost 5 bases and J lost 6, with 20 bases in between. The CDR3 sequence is CASSWGTTRGGEQYF. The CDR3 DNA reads TGTGCCAGTAGTTGGGGGACCACTCGAGGCGGCGAGCAGTACTTC. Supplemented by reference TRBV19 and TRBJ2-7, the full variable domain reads DGGITQSPKYLFRKEGQNVTLSCEQNLNHDAMYWYRQDPGQGLRLIYYSQIVNDFQKGDIAEGYSVSREKKESFPLTVTSAQKNPTAFYLCASSWGTTRGGEQYFGPGTRLTVT.

CDR3 DNA: TGTGCCAGCAGCCAACAAACAGGGGTTGGTGGCACTGAAGCTTTCTTT. It yields the protein CASSQQTGVGGTEAFF. The genes are TRBV14 and TRBJ1-1; 7 bases align to TRBD1. The CDR3 covers 16 residues. CDR1 and CDR2 from the germline V gene are SGHDN and FVKESK. V shed 2 bases, J shed 4 bases, and the junction held 10 bases outside the gene matches.

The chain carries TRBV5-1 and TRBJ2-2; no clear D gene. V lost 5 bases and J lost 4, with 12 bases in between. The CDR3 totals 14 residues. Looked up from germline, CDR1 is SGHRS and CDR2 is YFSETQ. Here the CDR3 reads CASRIPGSTGELFF. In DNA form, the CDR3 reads TGCGCCAGCAGAATCCCCGGGTCCACCGGGGAGCTGTTTTTT.

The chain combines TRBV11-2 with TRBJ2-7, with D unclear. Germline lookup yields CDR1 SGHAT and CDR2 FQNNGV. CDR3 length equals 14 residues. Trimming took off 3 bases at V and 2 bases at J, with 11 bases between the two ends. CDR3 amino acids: CASSFVGSPYEQYF. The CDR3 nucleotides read TGTGCCAGCAGCTTTGTGGGTTCCCCCTACGAGCAGTACTTC.

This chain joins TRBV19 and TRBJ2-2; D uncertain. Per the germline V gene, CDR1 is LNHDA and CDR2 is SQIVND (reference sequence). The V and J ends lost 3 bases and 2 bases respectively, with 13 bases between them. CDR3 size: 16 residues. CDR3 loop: CASSIGAYQNTGELFF. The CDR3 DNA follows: TGTGCCAGTAGTATTGGAGCTTATCAAAACACCGGGGAGCTGTTTTTT.

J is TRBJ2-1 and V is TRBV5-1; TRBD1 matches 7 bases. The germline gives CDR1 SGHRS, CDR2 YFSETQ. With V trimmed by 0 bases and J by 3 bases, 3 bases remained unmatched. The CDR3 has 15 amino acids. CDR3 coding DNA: TGCGCCAGCAGCTTGGTTGCAGGGGGCTACAATGAGCAGTTCTTC. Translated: CASSLVAGGYNEQFF.

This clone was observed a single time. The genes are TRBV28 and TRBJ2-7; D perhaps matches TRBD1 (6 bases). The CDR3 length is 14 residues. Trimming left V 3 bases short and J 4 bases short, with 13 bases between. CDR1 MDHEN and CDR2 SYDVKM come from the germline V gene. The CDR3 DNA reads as TGTGCCAGCAGTTTGGCAGGGGCGGGTTACGAGCAGTACTTC. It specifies CASSLAGAGYEQYF. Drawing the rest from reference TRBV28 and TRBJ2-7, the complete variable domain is DVKVTQSSRYLVKRTGEKVFLECVQDMDHENMFWYRQDPGLGLRLIYFSYDVKMKEKGDIPEGYSVSREKKERFSLILESASTNQTSMYLCASSLAGAGYEQYFGPGTRLTVT.

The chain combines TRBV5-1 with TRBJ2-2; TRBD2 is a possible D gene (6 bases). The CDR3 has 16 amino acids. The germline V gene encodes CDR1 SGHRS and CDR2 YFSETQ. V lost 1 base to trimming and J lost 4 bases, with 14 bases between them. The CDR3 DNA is TGCGCCAGCAGCTTGTTGGATAGCGGAGCCACCGGGGAGCTGTTTTTT. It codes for CASSLLDSGATGELFF. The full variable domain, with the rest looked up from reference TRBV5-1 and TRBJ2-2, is KAGVTQTPRYLIKTRGQQVTLSCSPISGHRSVSWYQQTPGQGLQFLFEYFSETQRNKGNFPGRFSGRQFSNSRSEMNVSTLELGDSALYLCASSLLDSGATGELFFGEGSRLTVL.

CDR3 protein: CASSAGQTTEAFF. The DNA of the CDR3 is TGTGCCAGCAGTGCCGGACAAACCACTGAAGCTTTCTTT. The gene calls are TRBV28 and TRBJ1-1, with a possible D match to TRBD1 (5 bases). V was cut by 5 bases and J by 4 bases, with 11 bases left in between. Germline V gene data show CDR1 as MDHEN and CDR2 as SYDVKM. CDR3 length: 13 residues.

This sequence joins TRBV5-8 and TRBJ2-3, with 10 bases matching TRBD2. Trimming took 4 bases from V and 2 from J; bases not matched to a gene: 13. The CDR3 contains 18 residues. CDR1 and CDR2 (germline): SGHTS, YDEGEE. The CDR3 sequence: CASSAAGVAGGITDTQYF. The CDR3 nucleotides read TGTGCCAGCAGCGCCGCCGGGGTAGCGGGAGGCATCACAGATACGCAGTATTTT. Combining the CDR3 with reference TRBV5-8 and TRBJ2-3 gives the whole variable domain EAGVTQSPTHLIKTRGQQATLRCSPISGHTSVYWYQQALGLGLQFLLWYDEGEERNRGNFPPRFSGRQFPNYSSELNVNALELEDSALYLCASSAAGVAGGITDTQYFGPGTRLTVL.

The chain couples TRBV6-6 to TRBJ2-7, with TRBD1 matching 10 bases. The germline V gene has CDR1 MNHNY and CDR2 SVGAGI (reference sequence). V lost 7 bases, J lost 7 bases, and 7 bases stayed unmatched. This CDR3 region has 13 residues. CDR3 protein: CASNRDRGREQYF. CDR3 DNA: TGTGCCAGCAACAGGGACAGGGGCAGGGAGCAGTACTTC.

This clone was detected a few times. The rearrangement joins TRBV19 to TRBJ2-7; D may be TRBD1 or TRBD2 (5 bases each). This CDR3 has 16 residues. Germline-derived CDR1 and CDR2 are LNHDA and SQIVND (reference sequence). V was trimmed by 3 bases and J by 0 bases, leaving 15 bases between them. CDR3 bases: TGTGCCAGTAGTATTTCAGGGACCTTCAACTCCTACGAGCAGTACTTC. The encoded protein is CASSISGTFNSYEQYF.